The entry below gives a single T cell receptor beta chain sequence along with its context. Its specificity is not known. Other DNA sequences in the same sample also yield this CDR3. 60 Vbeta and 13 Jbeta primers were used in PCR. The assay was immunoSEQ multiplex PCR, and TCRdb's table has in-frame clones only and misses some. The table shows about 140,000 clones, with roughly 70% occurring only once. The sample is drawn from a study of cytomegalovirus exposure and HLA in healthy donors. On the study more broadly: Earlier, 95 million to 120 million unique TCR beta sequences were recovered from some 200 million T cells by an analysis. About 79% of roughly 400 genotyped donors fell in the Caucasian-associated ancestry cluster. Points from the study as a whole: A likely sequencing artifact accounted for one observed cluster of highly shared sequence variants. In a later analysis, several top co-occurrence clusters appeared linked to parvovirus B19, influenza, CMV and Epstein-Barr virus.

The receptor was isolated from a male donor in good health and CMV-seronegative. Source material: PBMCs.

CDR3 sequence reads: CASSRTSGSSYEQYF. The CDR3 nucleotides are TGCGCCAGCAGCCGGACTAGCGGTAGCTCCTACGAGCAGTACTTC. The rearrangement uses TRBV4-1 and TRBJ2-7; 10 bases align to TRBD2. Germline V gene data show CDR1 as MGHRA and CDR2 as YSYEKL. V was pared by 4 bases and J by 0 bases, with 3 bases of the junction left unmatched. The CDR3 spans 15 residues.